This TCR beta chain was captured in a study of regulatory T cells in long-lasting Graves disease. Whole-study results and caveats: With persistent disease, TRBV28, TRBJ1-2 and TRBJ2-5 were the favored segments. Persistent Graves' patients showed a TCR diversity that was lower than that of newly diagnosed ones.

This clonotype showed up just a few times. Its specificity is not known. Arm-PCR of CDR3 regions with iRepertoire HTBI primers generated TCR beta libraries. TCRdb reprocessed the multiplex PCR reads via MiXCR and lists one record per CDR3 protein. Of hundreds of thousands of distinct CDR3 sequences detected, over 15% appear once; the ten largest clones hold less than 35%. CDR3 length: 16 amino acids. CDR1 and CDR2 (germline): SGHNT, YENEEA. Between the trimmed V and J ends, which lost 1 base and 6 bases, there was a span of 15 bases. Time point reported: newly diagnosed GD, antithyroid drugs for less than 3 months. PBMC-derived RNA was used for the TCR library. EDTA tubes were used for drawing around 9 milliliters of peripheral blood. These data are also associated with another study on T cells in Graves' hyperthyroidism and ophthalmopathy.

The sequencing used peripheral blood mononuclear cells (PBMCs), collected at new diagnosis, from a patient treated with antithyroid drugs. The receptor was derived from a man aged 35 to 55 with Graves disease. The V call is TRBV11-3, the J call TRBJ2-2, with D unclear. The CDR3 protein is CASSLGQDWEAGELFF. DNA for the CDR3: TGTGCCAGCAGCTTAGGCCAGGATTGGGAAGCCGGGGAGCTGTTTTTT.